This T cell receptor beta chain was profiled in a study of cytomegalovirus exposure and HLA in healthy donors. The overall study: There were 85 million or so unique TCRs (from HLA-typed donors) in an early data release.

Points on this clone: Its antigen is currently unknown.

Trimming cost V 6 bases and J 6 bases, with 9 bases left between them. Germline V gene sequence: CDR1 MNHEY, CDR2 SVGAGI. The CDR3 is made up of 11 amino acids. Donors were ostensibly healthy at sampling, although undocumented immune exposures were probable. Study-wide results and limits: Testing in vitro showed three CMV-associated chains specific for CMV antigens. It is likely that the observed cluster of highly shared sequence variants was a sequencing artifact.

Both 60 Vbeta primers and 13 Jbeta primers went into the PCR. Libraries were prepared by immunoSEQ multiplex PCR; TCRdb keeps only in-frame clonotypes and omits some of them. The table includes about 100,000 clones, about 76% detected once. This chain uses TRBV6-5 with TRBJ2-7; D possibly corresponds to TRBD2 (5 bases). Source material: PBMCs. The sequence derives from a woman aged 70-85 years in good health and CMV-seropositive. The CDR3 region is CASRPRGEQYF. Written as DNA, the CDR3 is TGTGCCAGCAGGCCTCGGGGCGAGCAGTACTTC.